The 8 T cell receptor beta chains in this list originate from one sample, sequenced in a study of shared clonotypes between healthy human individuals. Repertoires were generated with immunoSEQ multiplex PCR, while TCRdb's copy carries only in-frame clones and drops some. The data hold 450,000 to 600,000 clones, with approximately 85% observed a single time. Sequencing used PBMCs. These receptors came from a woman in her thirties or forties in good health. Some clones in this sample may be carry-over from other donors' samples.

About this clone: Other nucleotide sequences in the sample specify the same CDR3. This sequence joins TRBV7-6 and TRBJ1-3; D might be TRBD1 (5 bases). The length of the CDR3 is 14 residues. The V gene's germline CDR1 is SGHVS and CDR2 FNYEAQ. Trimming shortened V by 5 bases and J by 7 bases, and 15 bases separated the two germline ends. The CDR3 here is CASSLGGSGNTIYF. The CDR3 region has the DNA TGTGCCAGCAGCCTCGGGGGGAGTGGGAACACCATATATTTT.

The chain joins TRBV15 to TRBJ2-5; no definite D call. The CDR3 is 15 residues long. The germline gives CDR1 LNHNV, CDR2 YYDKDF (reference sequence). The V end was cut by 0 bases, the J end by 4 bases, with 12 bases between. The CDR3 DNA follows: TGTGCCACCAGCAGAGACCCCCACCCGGGAGAGACCCAGTACTTC. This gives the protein CATSRDPHPGETQYF.

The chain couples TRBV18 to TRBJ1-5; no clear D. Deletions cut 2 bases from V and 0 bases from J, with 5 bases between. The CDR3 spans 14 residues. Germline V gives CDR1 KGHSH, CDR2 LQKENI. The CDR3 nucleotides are TGTGCCAGCTCACCAAATACTAGCAATCAGCCCCAGCATTTT. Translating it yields CASSPNTSNQPQHF.

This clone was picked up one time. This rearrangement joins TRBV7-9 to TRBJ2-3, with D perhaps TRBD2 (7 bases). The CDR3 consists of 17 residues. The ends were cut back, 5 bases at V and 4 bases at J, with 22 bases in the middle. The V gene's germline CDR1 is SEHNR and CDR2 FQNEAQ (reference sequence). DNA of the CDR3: TGTGCCAGCAGCGCCGGTTCAGGGGAGGGGCTAGCAGATACGCAGTATTTT. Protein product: CASSAGSGEGLADTQYF.

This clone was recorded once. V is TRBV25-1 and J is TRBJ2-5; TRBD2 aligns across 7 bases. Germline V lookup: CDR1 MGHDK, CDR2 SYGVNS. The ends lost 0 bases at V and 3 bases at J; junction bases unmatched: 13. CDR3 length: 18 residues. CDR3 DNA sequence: TGTGCCAGCAGTGAATACGGCTTGGGAGCGGGGAGGGAAGAGACCCAGTACTTC. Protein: CASSEYGLGAGREETQYF.

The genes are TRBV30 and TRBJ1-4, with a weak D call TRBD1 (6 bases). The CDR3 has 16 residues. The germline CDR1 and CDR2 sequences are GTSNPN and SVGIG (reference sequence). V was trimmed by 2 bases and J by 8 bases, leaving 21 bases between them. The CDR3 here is CAWSRGQLSTTEKLFF. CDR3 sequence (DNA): TGTGCCTGGAGTCGCGGACAGCTCTCAACAACCGAAAAACTGTTTTTT.

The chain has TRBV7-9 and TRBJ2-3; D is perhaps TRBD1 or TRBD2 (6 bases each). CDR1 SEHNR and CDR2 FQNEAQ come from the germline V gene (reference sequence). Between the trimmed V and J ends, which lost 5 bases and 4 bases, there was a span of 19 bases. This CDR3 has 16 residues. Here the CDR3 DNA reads TGTGCCAGCAGCGCCCGGGGAGCGGAGGGGGCAGATACGCAGTATTTT. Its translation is CASSARGAEGADTQYF.

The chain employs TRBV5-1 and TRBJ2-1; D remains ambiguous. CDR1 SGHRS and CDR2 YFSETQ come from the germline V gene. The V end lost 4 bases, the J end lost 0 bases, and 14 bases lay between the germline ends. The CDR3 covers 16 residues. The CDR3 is CASSPLGDHSYNEQFF. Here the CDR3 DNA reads TGCGCCAGCAGCCCGCTTGGCGACCACTCCTACAATGAGCAGTTCTTC.